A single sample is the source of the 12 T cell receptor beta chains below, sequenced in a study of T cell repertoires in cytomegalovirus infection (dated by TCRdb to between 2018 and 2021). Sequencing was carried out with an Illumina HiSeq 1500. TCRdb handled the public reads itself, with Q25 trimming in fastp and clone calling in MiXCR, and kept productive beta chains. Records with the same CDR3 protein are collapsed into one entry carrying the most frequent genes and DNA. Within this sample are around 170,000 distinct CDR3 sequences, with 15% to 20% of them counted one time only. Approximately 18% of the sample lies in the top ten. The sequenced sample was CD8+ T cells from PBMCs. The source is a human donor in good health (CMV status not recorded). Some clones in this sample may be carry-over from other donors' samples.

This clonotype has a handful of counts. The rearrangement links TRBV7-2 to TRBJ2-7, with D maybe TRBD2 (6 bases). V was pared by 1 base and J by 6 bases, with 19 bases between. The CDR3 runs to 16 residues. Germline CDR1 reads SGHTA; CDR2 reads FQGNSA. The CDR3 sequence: CASSLDLTSPKAEQYF. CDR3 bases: TGTGCCAGCAGCTTAGACCTCACTAGCCCCAAGGCCGAGCAGTACTTC.

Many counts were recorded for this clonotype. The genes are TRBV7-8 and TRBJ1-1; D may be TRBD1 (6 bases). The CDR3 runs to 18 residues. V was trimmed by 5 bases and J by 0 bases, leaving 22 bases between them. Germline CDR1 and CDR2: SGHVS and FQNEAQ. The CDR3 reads CASSQTREPGTLNTEAFF. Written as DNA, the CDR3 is TGTGCCAGCAGCCAGACCAGGGAACCGGGGACATTGAACACTGAAGCTTTCTTT. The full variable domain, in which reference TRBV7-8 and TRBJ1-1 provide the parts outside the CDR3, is GAGVSQSPRYKVAKRGQDVALRCDPISGHVSLFWYQQALGQGPEFLTYFQNEAQLDKSGLPSDRFFAERPEGSVSTLKIQRTQQEDSAVYLCASSQTREPGTLNTEAFFGQGTRLTVV.

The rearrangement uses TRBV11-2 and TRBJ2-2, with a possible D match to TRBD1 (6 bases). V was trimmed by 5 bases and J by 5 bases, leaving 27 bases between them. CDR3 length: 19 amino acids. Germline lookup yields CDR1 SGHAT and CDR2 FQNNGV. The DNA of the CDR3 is TGTGCCAGCAGCCTCGGGACATTAGGGCCCAACGTTAGGACCGGGGAGCTGTTTTTT. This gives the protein CASSLGTLGPNVRTGELFF. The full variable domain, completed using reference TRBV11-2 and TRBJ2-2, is EAGVAQSPRYKIIEKRQSVAFWCNPISGHATLYWYQQILGQGPKLLIQFQNNGVVDDSQLPKDRFSAERLKGVDSTLKIQPAKLEDSAVYLCASSLGTLGPNVRTGELFFGEGSRLTVL.

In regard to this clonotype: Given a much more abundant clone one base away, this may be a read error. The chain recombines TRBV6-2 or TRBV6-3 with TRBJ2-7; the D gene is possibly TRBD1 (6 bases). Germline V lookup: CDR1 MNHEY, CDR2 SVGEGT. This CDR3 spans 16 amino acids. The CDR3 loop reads CARSSPRGSASYEQYF. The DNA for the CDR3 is TGTGCCCGCAGTTCACCTAGGGGGTCAGCCTCCTACGAGCAGTACTTC.

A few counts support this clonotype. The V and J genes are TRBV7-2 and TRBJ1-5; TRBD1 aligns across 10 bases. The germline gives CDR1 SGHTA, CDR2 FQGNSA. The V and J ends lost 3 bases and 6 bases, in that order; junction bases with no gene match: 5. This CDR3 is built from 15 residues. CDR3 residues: CASSFDRGQIQPQHF. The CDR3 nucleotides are TGTGCCAGCAGCTTCGACAGGGGGCAGATTCAGCCCCAGCATTTT.

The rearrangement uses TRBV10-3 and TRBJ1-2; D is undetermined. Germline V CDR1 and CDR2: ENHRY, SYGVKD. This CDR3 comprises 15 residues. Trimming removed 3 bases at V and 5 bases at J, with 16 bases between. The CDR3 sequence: CAISDGRSFFYGYTF. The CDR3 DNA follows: TGTGCCATCAGTGACGGCAGGTCGTTTTTTTATGGCTACACCTTC.

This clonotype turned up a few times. The CDR3 region is CASQYPGQGVEQYF. As DNA, the CDR3 is TGTGCCAGCCAATACCCGGGACAGGGTGTCGAGCAGTACTTC. The genes are TRBV28 and TRBJ2-7; 9 positions agree with TRBD1. The CDR3 length is 14 residues. Looked up from germline, CDR1 is MDHEN and CDR2 is SYDVKM. V shed 8 bases and J 6 bases; nucleotides not matched to a gene: 11. Together with reference TRBV28 and TRBJ2-7, the CDR3 gives the full variable domain: DVKVTQSSRYLVKRTGEKVFLECVQDMDHENMFWYRQDPGLGLRLIYFSYDVKMKEKGDIPEGYSVSREKKERFSLILESASTNQTSMYLCASQYPGQGVEQYFGPGTRLTVT.

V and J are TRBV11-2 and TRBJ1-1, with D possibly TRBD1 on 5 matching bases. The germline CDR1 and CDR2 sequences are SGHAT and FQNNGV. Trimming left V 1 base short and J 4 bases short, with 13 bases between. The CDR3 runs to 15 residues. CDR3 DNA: TGTGCCAGCAGCTTAGGCCGGGGGGGGACCACTGAAGCTTTCTTT. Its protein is CASSLGRGGTTEAFF.

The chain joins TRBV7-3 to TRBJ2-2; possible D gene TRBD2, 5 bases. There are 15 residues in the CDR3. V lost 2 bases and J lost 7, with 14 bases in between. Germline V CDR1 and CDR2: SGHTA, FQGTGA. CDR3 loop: CASSLFAGDGGELFF. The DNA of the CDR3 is TGTGCCAGCAGCTTATTCGCCGGGGATGGCGGGGAGCTGTTTTTT. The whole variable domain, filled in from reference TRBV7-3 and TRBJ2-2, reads GAGVSQTPSNKVTEKGKYVELRCDPISGHTALYWYRQSLGQGPEFLIYFQGTGAADDSGLPNDRFFAVRPEGSVSTLKIQRTERGDSAVYLCASSLFAGDGGELFFGEGSRLTVL.

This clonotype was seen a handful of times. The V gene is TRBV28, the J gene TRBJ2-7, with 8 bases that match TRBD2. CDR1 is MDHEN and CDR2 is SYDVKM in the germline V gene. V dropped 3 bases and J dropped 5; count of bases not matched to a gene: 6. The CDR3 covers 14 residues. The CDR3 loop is CASSFGGRNHEQYF. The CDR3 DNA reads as TGTGCCAGCAGTTTCGGCGGGAGGAACCACGAGCAGTACTTC.

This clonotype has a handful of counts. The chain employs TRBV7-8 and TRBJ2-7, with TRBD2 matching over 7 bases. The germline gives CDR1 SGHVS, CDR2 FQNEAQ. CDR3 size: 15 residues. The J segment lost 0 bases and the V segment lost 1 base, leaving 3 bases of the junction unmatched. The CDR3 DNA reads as TGTGCCAGCAGCTTAGAGCGGGGCTTCTCCTACGAGCAGTACTTC. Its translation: CASSLERGFSYEQYF.

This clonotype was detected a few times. The CDR3 protein is CASSRDRGTYNEQFF. The CDR3 bases are TGTGCCAGCAGCAGAGACAGGGGTACCTACAATGAGCAGTTCTTC. The J gene is TRBJ2-1, the V gene TRBV6-6; 8 bases are shared with TRBD1. J was trimmed by 2 bases and V by 6 bases; bases with no gene match: 6. The CDR3 has 15 amino acids. Germline V gene data show CDR1 as MNHNY and CDR2 as SVGAGI (reference sequence).